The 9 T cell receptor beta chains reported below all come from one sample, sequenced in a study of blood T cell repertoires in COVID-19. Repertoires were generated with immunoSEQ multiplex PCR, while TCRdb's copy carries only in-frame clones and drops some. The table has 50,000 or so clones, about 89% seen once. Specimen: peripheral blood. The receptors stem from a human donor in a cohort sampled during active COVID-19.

CDR3 residues: CASKTSGGAQETQYF. The CDR3 coding sequence is TGTGCCAGCAAGACTAGCGGGGGGGCCCAAGAGACCCAGTACTTC. The chain recombines TRBV2 with TRBJ2-5; the match to TRBD2 covers 14 bases. This CDR3 comprises 15 residues. Per the germline V gene, CDR1 is SNHLY and CDR2 is FYNNEI. The junction had 2 bases not matched to a gene; V was cut back by 7 bases and J by 1 base. Complete variable domain (other parts from reference TRBV2 and TRBJ2-5): EPEVTQTPSHQVTQMGQEVILRCVPISNHLYFYWYRQILGQKVEFLVSFYNNEISEKSEIFDDQFSVERPDGSNFTLKIRSTKLEDSAMYFCASKTSGGAQETQYFGPGTRLLVL.

CDR3 in amino acids: CASTSGQGNQPQHF. The CDR3 region has the DNA TGTGCCAGCACTTCGGGACAGGGCAATCAGCCCCAGCATTTT. The chain recombines TRBV2 with TRBJ1-5, with 8 positions matching TRBD1. Trimming cost V 7 bases and J 2 bases; bases outside gene matches: 4. CDR1 SNHLY and CDR2 FYNNEI come from the germline V gene. The CDR3 covers 14 residues.

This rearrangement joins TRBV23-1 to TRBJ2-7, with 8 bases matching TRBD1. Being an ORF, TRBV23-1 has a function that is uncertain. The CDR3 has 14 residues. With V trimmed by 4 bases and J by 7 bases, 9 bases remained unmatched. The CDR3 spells CASSRSQGAWEQYV. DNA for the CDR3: TGCGCCAGCAGTCGTTCCCAGGGGGCATGGGAGCAGTACGTC.

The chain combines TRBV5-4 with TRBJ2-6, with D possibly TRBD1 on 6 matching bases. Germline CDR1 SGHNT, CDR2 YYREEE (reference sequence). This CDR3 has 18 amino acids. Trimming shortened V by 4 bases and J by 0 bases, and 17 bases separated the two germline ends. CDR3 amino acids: CASSQRDRGGSGANVLTF. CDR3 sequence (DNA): TGTGCCAGCAGCCAGCGAGATAGAGGGGGCTCTGGGGCCAACGTCCTGACTTTC.

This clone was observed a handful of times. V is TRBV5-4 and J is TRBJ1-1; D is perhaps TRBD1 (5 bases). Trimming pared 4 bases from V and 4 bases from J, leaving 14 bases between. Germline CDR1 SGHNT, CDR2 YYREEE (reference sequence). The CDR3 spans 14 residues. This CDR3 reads CASSPGIGGTEAFF. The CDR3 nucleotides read TGTGCCAGCAGCCCCGGGATCGGGGGCACTGAAGCTTTCTTT.

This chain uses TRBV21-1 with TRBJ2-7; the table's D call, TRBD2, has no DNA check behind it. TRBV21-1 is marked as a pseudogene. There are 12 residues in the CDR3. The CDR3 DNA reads TGTGCCCGCGGCGGGACCTCCTACGAGCAGTACGTC. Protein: CARGGTSYEQYV.

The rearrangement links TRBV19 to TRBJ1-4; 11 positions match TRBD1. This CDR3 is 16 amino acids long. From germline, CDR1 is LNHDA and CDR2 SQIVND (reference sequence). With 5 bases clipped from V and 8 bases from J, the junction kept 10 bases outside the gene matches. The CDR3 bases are TGTGCCAGTAGTGGGGGACAGGGGGGGAGAGAGGAAAAACTGTTTTTT. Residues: CASSGGQGGREEKLFF.

The CDR3 protein is CASSPRPSGTADTQYF. In DNA, the CDR3 is TGCGCCAGCAGCCCCCGGCCGAGCGGGACGGCAGATACGCAGTATTTT. V usage is TRBV4-3 and J usage is TRBJ2-3, with 7 nucleotides matching TRBD2. Germline CDR1 LGHNA, CDR2 YSLEER. The CDR3 loop spans 16 amino acids. Trimming took 4 bases from V and 4 from J; bases not matched to a gene: 11.

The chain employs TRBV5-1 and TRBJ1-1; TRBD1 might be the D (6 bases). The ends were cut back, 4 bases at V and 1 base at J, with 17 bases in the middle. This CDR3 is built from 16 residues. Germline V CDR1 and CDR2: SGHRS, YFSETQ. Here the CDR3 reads CASSLGAGEGNTEAFF. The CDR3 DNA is TGCGCCAGCAGCCTCGGGGCAGGGGAAGGGAACACTGAAGCTTTCTTT.